One and the same sample provided the 6 T cell receptor beta chains below, sequenced in a study of Tregs in tolerant kidney transplant recipients. The assay was immunoSEQ multiplex PCR, and TCRdb's table has in-frame clones only and misses some. This table has about 240,000 clones, about 86% appearing once. Input material: CD4+ T cells from blood. Source of these receptors: a human donor in good health.

The rearrangement joins TRBV19 to TRBJ1-3; 7 positions agree with TRBD1. Germline loops: CDR1 LNHDA, CDR2 SQIVND (reference sequence). The CDR3 totals 16 residues. The trim removed 3 bases at V and 2 bases at J, leaving 7 bases unmatched. The CDR3 reads CASSIAQGGPGNTIYF. DNA of the CDR3: TGTGCCAGTAGTATCGCGCAGGGGGGTCCTGGAAACACCATATATTTT.

The chain is built from TRBV5-6 and TRBJ2-7; D possibly uses TRBD1 or TRBD2 (6 bases each). The CDR3 loop spans 15 amino acids. The V and J ends lost 4 bases and 4 bases respectively, with 18 bases between them. The germline V gene encodes CDR1 SGHDT and CDR2 YYEEEE. The CDR3 nucleotides read TGTGCCAGCAGCCCTTGGGGGCGGGGAACTTACGAGCAGTACTTC. This translates into CASSPWGRGTYEQYF.

The J gene is TRBJ2-1, the V gene TRBV10-2; 8 bases map to TRBD2. Germline V lookup: CDR1 WSHSY, CDR2 SAAADI. The V and J ends lost 7 bases and 11 bases, in that order; junction bases with no gene match: 7. The CDR3 spans 12 residues. The CDR3 reads CASTPSGRKQFF. The CDR3 bases are TGCGCCAGCACCCCTAGCGGGCGTAAGCAGTTCTTC.

This clone was seen only a few times. The rearrangement uses TRBV19 and TRBJ2-7; D may be TRBD1 or TRBD2 (5 bases each). Germline V gene data show CDR1 as LNHDA and CDR2 as SQIVND (reference sequence). The CDR3 runs 14 residues. Trimming stripped 5 bases from V and 8 bases from J, with 19 bases between. CDR3 in amino acids: CASSPTGTSLKQYF. CDR3 DNA sequence: TGTGCCAGTAGTCCGACCGGGACCTCCCTCAAGCAGTACTTC.

Written as DNA, the CDR3 is TGTGCCAGCAGTGAAGCCCCAAGCTACGAGCAGTACTTC. Residues: CASSEAPSYEQYF. This rearrangement joins TRBV6-1 to TRBJ2-7, with D hard to call. The germline V gene has CDR1 MNHNS and CDR2 SASEGT. V lost 0 bases and J lost 3, with 6 bases in between. The CDR3 has 13 residues.

The rearrangement joins TRBV6-5 to TRBJ1-1; 8 bases match TRBD1. V shed 4 bases and J 1 base; nucleotides not matched to a gene: 5. Germline CDR1 and CDR2: MNHEY and SVGAGI. The CDR3 consists of 15 residues. CDR3 nucleotide sequence: TGTGCCAGCAGTTTCGACAGGGGAAAGAACACTGAAGCTTTCTTT. Protein: CASSFDRGKNTEAFF.